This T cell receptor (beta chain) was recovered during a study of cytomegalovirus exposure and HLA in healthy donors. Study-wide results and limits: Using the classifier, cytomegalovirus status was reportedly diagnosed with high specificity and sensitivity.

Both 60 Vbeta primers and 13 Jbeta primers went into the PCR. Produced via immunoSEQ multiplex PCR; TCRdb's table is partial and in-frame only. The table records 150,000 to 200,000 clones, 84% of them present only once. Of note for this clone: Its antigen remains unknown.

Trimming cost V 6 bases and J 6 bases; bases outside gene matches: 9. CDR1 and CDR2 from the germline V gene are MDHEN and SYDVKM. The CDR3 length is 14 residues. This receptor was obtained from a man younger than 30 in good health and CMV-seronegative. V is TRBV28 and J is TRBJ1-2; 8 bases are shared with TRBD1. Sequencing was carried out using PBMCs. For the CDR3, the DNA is TGTGCCAGCAGCTTCCCCGGACAGGGTGATGGCTACACCTTC. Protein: CASSFPGQGDGYTF.